This T cell receptor beta chain was documented in a study of T-cell reconstitution after alpha-beta-depleted transplantation in children. Study conclusions and caveats: Roughly two months post-transplant, alpha-beta T cells reportedly originated from several hundred graft clones that had expanded. T-cell numbers and diversity one year post-transplant derived largely from freshly generated T cells. Surviving recipient T cells and intrathymic progenitors accounted for some patients' high TCRbeta diversity at day 60.

Preparation of the TCRbeta library involved a method that used unique molecular identifiers. TCRdb processed the PCR reads anew with MiXCR; each CDR3 protein has one entry. The sample shows about 830,000 distinct CDR3 sequences, around 17% of them seen only once. CDR3 size: 15 residues. CDR1 is SGHRS, CDR2 YFSETQ, per germline. J gave up 6 bases and V 3 bases, and 6 bases lay outside the gene matches. The count of this clonotype is one. Its antigen is unknown. The receptor comes from a male patient under 18 who had a stem cell transplant for acute lymphoblastic leukemia, so the T cells may come from the graft donor. The material sequenced was PBMCs, mostly from graft donor cells, taken 360 days after TCRalphabeta/CD19-depleted stem cell transplant. This sequence joins TRBV5-1 and TRBJ2-2, with 9 bases that match TRBD1. This chain's CDR3 is CASSSRTGVAGELFF. The DNA for the CDR3 is TGCGCCAGCAGCTCAAGGACAGGGGTGGCCGGGGAGCTGTTTTTT.